In this sample, the clone carrying this T cell receptor (beta chain) turned up once. The protocol was immunoSEQ multiplex PCR, while the TCRdb copy is restricted to in-frame clones and leaves out a portion. The data contain approximately 120,000 clones, around 70% of them singletons. This specimen comes from a study of blood T cell repertoires in COVID-19. Study context: PBMCs, B-cell-depleted T cells, or T cells were the source of the cDNA or gDNA that made up the material.

The sample comprised peripheral blood. The clonotype originates from a man aged 80 or over with COVID-19, enrolled during active disease.

In DNA, the CDR3 is TGTGCCAGCAGCCCTGGGCCGAATCAGCCCCAGCATTTT. This sequence encodes CASSPGPNQPQHF. The rearrangement joins TRBV9 to TRBJ1-5; D is undetermined. The CDR3 has 13 amino acids. Germline V gene data show CDR1 as SGDLS and CDR2 as YYNGEE. The germline V and J ends were trimmed by 4 bases and 4 bases, with 9 bases remaining between them.